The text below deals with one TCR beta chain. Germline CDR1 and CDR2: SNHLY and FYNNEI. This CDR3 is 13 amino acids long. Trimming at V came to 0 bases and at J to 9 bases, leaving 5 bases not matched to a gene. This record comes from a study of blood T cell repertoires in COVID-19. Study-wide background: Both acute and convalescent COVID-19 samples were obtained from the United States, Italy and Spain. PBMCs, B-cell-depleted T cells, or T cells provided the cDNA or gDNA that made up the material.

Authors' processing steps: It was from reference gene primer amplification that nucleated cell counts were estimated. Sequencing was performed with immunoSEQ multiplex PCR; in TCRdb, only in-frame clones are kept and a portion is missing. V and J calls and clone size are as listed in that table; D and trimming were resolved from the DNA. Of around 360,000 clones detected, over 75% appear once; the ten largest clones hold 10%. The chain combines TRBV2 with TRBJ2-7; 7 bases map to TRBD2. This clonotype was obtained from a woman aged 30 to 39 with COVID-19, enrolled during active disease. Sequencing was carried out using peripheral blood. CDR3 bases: TGTGCCAGCAGTGAAGCGCGGGGGATTGGGCAGTACTTC. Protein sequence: CASSEARGIGQYF.